A selection of T cell receptor beta chains follows, all from one sample in a study of long-term antiretroviral therapy in people with HIV. Generated by immunoSEQ multiplex PCR, the TCRdb table keeps only in-frame clones and is missing some. The data show tens of thousands of clones, 80% to 85% seen once. Here the sequenced sample was unsorted PBMCs, taken roughly 4.5 years after starting antiretroviral therapy. The receptor source for this set is a man under 40 with HIV. Both conserved end residues are trimmed from each CDR3. The D gene is left open where the match is weak.

D,V,CDR3
NA,TRBV4-1,ASSHAIAYNEQF
TRBD2,TRBV6-6,ASRGLAGEGNEQF
NA,TRBV6-4,ASSDSGSTDTQY
TRBD2,TRBV7-8,ASSSLNSGGLSYEQY
NA,TRBV7-9,ASSPYIDREQY
NA,TRBV10-3,AISESKRSTYEQY
TRBD2,TRBV27,ASSFIAGPYEQY
TRBD2,TRBV5-1,ASSFSLLAGGPGELF
NA,TRBV19,ASSIGVEYEQY
TRBD1,TRBV9,ASSEQGADEKLF
TRBD1,TRBV6-6,ASSYSGTGGYEQY
NA,TRBV7-9,ASSLEGYGYT
NA,TRBV5-6,ASSLERNQPQH
NA,TRBV7-2,ASSSSTPDTQY
TRBD2,TRBV14,ASSHTLAGWNEQF
TRBD1,TRBV15,ATSSTGAGEQY
TRBD1,TRBV7-8,ASSPRSTGGISNQPQH
TRBD2,TRBV7-2,ASSQERGGTQY
TRBD2,TRBV6-5,ASSLTSGGHNEQF
TRBD1,TRBV14,ASSQRPGQVFNEQF
NA,TRBV4-3,ASSQDWPNTGELF
NA,TRBV5-1,ASSSGPTAYEQY
TRBD1,TRBV6-5,ASSYSGTGADTIY
NA,TRBV4-3,ASSQEAYTGELF
NA,TRBV5-8,ASSLNQGPREQY
NA,TRBV18,ASSPRRADNTEAF
TRBD1,TRBV5-4,ASSGGQDSPLH
TRBD1,TRBV7-3,ASSTKGDRGLSGANVLT
NA,TRBV19,ASSYGGQGNIQY
TRBD2,TRBV28,ASSTRTGPGLAGYLVDTQY
TRBD1,TRBV5-1,ASSLGQGGDGNTIY
NA,TRBV10-3,AISESRGNQPQH
NA,TRBV4-1,ASSQDQVNTEAF
NA,TRBV5-1,ASSLGDERGYT
NA,TRBV7-2,ASSPSPARDTEAF
NA,TRBV5-8,ASSYTINEKLF
NA,TRBV4-1,ASSQDPGANRPQH
TRBD2,TRBV6-5,ASSALAGGDEQY
TRBD1,TRBV9,ASSRQGRETQY
NA,TRBV15,ATSREREYNEQF
TRBD2,TRBV10-3,AIRGEREIDEQF
TRBD2,TRBV7-6,ASSLEAGGLSSTDTQY
NA,TRBV4-1,ASSQQPPKPQH
NA,TRBV18,ASSPGDPGYT
NA,TRBV27,ASSIGWGASSYNEQF
NA,TRBV29-1,SVERLPHPNIQY
NA,TRBV2,ASSGRGTTYNEQF
NA,TRBV5-4,ASSPWGTPTDTQY
TRBD1,TRBV19,ASRRPDRDQDGYT
NA,TRBV9,ASSVAVSNTYGYT
NA,TRBV7-2,ASSLRLLDIYGYT
NA,TRBV13,ASSLKSGYHNEQF
TRBD1,TRBV28,ASSYRGRAYEQY
TRBD2,TRBV10-3,AISESSSGSRTDTQY
NA,TRBV6-6,ASSYSRSSYEQY
NA,TRBV9,ASGRDSYNEQF
TRBD1,TRBV9,ASSRLNRDRGYGYT